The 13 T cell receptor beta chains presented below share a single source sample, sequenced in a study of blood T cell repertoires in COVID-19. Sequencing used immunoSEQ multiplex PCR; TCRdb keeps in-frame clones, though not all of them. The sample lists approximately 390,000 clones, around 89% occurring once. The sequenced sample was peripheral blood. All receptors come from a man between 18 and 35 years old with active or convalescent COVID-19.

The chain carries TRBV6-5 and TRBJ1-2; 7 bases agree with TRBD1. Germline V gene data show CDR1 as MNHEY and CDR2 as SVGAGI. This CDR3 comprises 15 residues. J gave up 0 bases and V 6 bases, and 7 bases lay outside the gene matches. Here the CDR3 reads CASRRDSDANYGYTF. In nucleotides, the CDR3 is TGTGCCAGCAGGCGGGACAGTGATGCTAACTATGGCTACACCTTC.

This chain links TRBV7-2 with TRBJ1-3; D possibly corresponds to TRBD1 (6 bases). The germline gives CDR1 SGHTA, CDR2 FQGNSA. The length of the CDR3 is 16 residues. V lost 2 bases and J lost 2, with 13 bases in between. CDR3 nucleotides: TGTGCCAGCAGCTTACATGGCGCAGGGGCTGGAAACACCATATATTTT. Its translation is CASSLHGAGAGNTIYF.

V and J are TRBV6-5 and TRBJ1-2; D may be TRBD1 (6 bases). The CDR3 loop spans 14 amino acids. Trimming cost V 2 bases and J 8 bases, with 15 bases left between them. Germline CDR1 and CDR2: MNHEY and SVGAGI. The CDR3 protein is CASSYGGRSSGYTF. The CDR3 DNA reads TGTGCCAGCAGTTACGGGGGCCGTAGCTCCGGCTACACCTTC.

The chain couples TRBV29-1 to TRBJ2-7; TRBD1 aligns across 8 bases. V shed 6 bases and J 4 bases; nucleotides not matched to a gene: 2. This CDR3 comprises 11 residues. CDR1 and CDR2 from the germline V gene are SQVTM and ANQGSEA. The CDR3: CSVRGPYEQYF. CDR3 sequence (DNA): TGCAGCGTCAGGGGGCCGTACGAGCAGTACTTC.

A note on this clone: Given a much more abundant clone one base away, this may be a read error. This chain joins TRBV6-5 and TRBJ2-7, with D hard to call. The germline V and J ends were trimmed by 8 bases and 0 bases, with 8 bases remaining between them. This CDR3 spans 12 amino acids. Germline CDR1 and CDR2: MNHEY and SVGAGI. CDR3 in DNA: TGTGCCAGCCAAAGGAGCTCCTACGAGCAGTACTTC. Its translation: CASQRSSYEQYF.

The CDR3: CASSEIPGAWQPQHF. CDR3 bases: TGTGCCAGCAGTGAAATTCCAGGGGCCTGGCAGCCCCAGCATTTT. The chain recombines TRBV2 with TRBJ1-5, with D perhaps TRBD1 (6 bases). Looked up from germline, CDR1 is SNHLY and CDR2 is FYNNEI. V gave up 2 bases and J gave up 7 bases, with 15 bases separating them. CDR3 length equals 15 residues.

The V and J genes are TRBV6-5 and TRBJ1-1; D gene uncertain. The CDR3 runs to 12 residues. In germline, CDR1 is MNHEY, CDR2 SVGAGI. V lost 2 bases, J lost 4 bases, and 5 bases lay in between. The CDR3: CASSYGSTEAFF. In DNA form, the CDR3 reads TGTGCCAGCAGTTACGGTAGCACTGAAGCTTTCTTT.

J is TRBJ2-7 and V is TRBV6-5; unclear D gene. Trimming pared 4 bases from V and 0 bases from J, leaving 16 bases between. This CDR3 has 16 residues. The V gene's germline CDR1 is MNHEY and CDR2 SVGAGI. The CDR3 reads CASSSNLFISSYEQYF. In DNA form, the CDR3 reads TGTGCCAGCAGTTCTAATTTGTTCATATCCTCCTACGAGCAGTACTTC.

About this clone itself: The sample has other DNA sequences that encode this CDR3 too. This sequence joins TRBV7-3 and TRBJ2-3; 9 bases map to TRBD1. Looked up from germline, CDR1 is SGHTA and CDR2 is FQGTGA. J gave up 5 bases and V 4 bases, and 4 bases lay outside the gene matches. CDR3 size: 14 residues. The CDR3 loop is CASSSTGGRDTQYF. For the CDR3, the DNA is TGTGCCAGCAGCTCGACAGGGGGTCGAGATACGCAGTATTTT.

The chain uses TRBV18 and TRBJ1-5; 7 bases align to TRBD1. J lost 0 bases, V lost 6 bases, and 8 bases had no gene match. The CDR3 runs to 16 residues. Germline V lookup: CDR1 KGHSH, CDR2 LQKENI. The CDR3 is CASSRGTEYSNQPQHF. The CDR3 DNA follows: TGTGCCAGCTCCCGCGGGACAGAGTATAGCAATCAGCCCCAGCATTTT.

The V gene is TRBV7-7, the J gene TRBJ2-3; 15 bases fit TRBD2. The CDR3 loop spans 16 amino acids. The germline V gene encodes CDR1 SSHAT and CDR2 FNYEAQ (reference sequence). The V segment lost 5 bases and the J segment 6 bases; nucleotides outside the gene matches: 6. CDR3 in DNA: TGTGCCAGCAGCACGGGACTAGCGGGGGGAGGGGATACGCAGTATTTT. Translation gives CASSTGLAGGGDTQYF.

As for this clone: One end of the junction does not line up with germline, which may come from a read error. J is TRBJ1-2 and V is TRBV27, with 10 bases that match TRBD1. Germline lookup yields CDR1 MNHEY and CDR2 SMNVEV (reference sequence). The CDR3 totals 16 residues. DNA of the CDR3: TGTGCCAGCAGGTTATCAGGGACAGGGGAGGGGTATGGCTACACCTTC. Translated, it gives CASRLSGTGEGYGYTF.

CDR3 sequence reads: CASTLLRGTGELFF. CDR3 bases: TGTGCCAGCACCCTTCTCCGGGGGACCGGGGAGCTGTTTTTT. V gene TRBV7-2 combines with J gene TRBJ2-2, with a weak D call TRBD2 (6 bases). Germline V lookup: CDR1 SGHTA, CDR2 FQGNSA. The ends were cut back, 7 bases at V and 5 bases at J, with 14 bases in the middle. CDR3 size: 14 residues. Supplemented by reference TRBV7-2 and TRBJ2-2, the full variable domain reads GAGVSQSPSNKVTEKGKDVELRCDPISGHTALYWYRQSLGQGLEFLIYFQGNSAPDKSGLPSDRFSAERTGGSVSTLTIQRTQQEDSAVYLCASTLLRGTGELFFGEGSRLTVL.